This T cell receptor beta chain was recovered during a study of technical replicates of blood from a handful of donors. Assay: immunoSEQ multiplex PCR; the TCRdb copy retains only in-frame clones and omits some. This sample yields approximately 75,000 clones, of which around 95% are seen a single time; more than 0.35% belongs to the top ten. Germline lookup yields CDR1 PRHDT and CDR2 FYEKMQ (reference sequence). CDR3 length: 15 residues. Trimming took 0 bases from V and 2 from J; bases not matched to a gene: 1. This rearrangement joins TRBV13 to TRBJ2-1; TRBD1 aligns across 7 bases. The sequencing sample was made of T cells isolated from PBMCs. This TCR derives from a human donor in good health. CDR3 sequence: CASSLGQGPYNEQFF. The CDR3 nucleotides read TGTGCCAGCAGCTTAGGACAGGGGCCCTACAATGAGCAGTTCTTC.